The next 22 T cell receptor beta chains were all read from a single sample in a study of T cell repertoires in cytomegalovirus infection. The antigens of these receptors remain unknown. TCRdb passed the reads through MiXCR, listing each CDR3 protein once. The sample has around 770,000 distinct CDR3 sequences; 25% to 35% are singletons. The starting material was cultured CD8+ T cells from PBMCs, obtained from culture after CMV antigen stimulation. The receptors were sampled from a human donor in good health (CMV status not recorded). Some clones in this sample may be carry-over from other donors' samples.

The gene calls are TRBV4-3 and TRBJ2-1; D ambiguous. Germline CDR1 reads LGHNA; CDR2 reads YSLEER. This CDR3 is built from 15 residues. V was trimmed by 0 bases and J by 9 bases, leaving 15 bases between them. This CDR3 is CASSQDRIGSGEQFF. The CDR3 coding sequence is TGCGCCAGCAGCCAAGATAGAATCGGCTCCGGTGAGCAGTTCTTC.

This chain joins TRBV10-3 and TRBJ1-1, with a weak D call TRBD1 (5 bases). V lost 5 bases to trimming and J lost 3 bases, with 7 bases between them. This CDR3 has 12 residues. The germline CDR1 and CDR2 sequences are ENHRY and SYGVKD. The CDR3 protein is CAISRDYTEAFF. In nucleotides, the CDR3 is TGTGCCATCAGTCGGGACTACACTGAAGCTTTCTTT.

This clonotype was observed once. The rearrangement links TRBV27 to TRBJ2-1; D remains ambiguous. The CDR3 loop spans 14 amino acids. Looked up from germline, CDR1 is MNHEY and CDR2 is SMNVEV (reference sequence). V lost 3 bases, J lost 5 bases, and 11 bases lay in between. CDR3 in amino acids: CASSFLTRNNEQFF. The CDR3 nucleotides read TGTGCCAGCAGTTTCCTGACAAGAAACAATGAGCAGTTCTTC.

This clonotype was recorded a few times. This chain connects TRBV6-8 to TRBJ1-4; TRBD1 aligns across 10 bases. The germline V gene encodes CDR1 MNHGY and CDR2 SAAAGT. V gave up 7 bases and J gave up 8 bases; unmatched junction bases: 19. The CDR3 loop spans 18 amino acids. The CDR3 DNA sequence: TGTGCCAGCACCATCTCCGGGACAGGGGTACACGTACGGGAAAAACTGTTTTTT. The encoded protein is CASTISGTGVHVREKLFF.

This clonotype was seen a few times. This chain connects TRBV29-1 to TRBJ1-4; the D is unclear. The CDR3 extends over 14 amino acids. Germline CDR1 reads SQVTM; CDR2 reads ANQGSEA. V lost 4 bases and J 4 bases, leaving 13 bases between the germline ends. In nucleotides, the CDR3 is TGCAGCGTTGCCCGGACGGACTATAATGAAAAACTGTTTTTT. Translating it yields CSVARTDYNEKLFF. The full variable domain, rest sourced from reference TRBV29-1 and TRBJ1-4, is SAVISQKPSRDICQRGTSLTIQCQVDSQVTMMFWYRQQPGQSLTLIATANQGSEATYESGFVIDKFPISRPNLTFSTLTVSNMSPEDSSIYLCSVARTDYNEKLFFGSGTQLSVL.

This clonotype was observed a few times. This rearrangement joins TRBV6-1 to TRBJ1-1, with D possibly TRBD1 on 5 matching bases. Germline CDR1 reads MNHNS; CDR2 reads SASEGT. V was clipped by 0 bases and J by 1 base, with 6 bases between them. The CDR3 extends over 14 amino acids. The CDR3 spells CASSEAGANTEAFF. The CDR3 DNA reads as TGTGCCAGCAGTGAAGCAGGGGCGAACACTGAAGCTTTCTTT.

This clonotype showed up many times. V and J are TRBV6-1 and TRBJ1-6; D gene ambiguous. The CDR3 length is 14 residues. CDR1 is MNHNS, CDR2 SASEGT, per germline. V was trimmed by 6 bases and J by 5 bases, leaving 11 bases between them. For the CDR3, the DNA is TGTGCCAGCAGGGAGACTCTCGATAATTCACCCCTCCACTTT. Protein: CASRETLDNSPLHF.

This chain connects TRBV4-3 to TRBJ2-5; 7 nucleotides line up with TRBD1. The CDR3 covers 15 residues. With 0 bases clipped from V and 5 bases from J, the junction kept 6 bases outside the gene matches. Per germline, CDR1 LGHNA and CDR2 YSLEER. DNA of the CDR3: TGCGCCAGCAGCCAAGAGAGGGGGCTCGGGGAGACCCAGTACTTC. This sequence encodes CASSQERGLGETQYF.

In this sample, this clonotype turned up a few times. The chain is built from TRBV6-5 and TRBJ1-2; D not resolved. The CDR3 length is 13 residues. Germline V CDR1 and CDR2: MNHEY, SVGAGI. Trimming took 7 bases from V and 2 from J, leaving 11 bases between them. The CDR3 spells CASNGRSNYGYTF. The DNA for the CDR3 is TGTGCCAGCAACGGACGGTCGAACTATGGCTACACCTTC.

The gene calls are TRBV19 and TRBJ1-1, with unresolved D. Trimming cost V 3 bases and J 1 base, with 12 bases left between them. Germline V gene lookup returns CDR1 LNHDA and CDR2 SQIVND (reference sequence). This CDR3 contains 15 residues. The CDR3 here is CASSISPDSNTEAFF. As DNA, the CDR3 is TGTGCCAGTAGTATCTCCCCGGACTCGAACACTGAAGCTTTCTTT.

The chain has TRBV7-9 and TRBJ1-1; D is ambiguous. Germline V CDR1 and CDR2: SEHNR, FQNEAQ (reference sequence). The CDR3 covers 11 residues. Deletions cut 3 bases from V and 7 bases from J, with 6 bases between. The DNA for the CDR3 is TGTGCCAGCAGCTTCCCGATTGAAGCTTTCTTT. This codes for CASSFPIEAFF.

The sample holds many counts of this clonotype. The V call is TRBV7-8, the J call TRBJ2-1, with 13 positions matching TRBD2. V was clipped by 5 bases and J by 4 bases; unmatched bases: 20. From germline, CDR1 is SGHVS and CDR2 FQNEAQ. The length of the CDR3 is 21 residues. In DNA form, the CDR3 reads TGTGCCAGCAGCCCCACGCCGTCCGACCTAACTAGCGGGGGGGCTTACAATGAGCAGTTCTTC. Its translation: CASSPTPSDLTSGGAYNEQFF.

This sequence joins TRBV7-6 and TRBJ2-3; D gene uncertain. The CDR3 is 12 amino acids. Trimming left V 6 bases short and J 5 bases short, with 9 bases between. Germline V gives CDR1 SGHVS, CDR2 FNYEAQ. The CDR3 region is CASRGLQDTQYF. CDR3 nucleotide sequence: TGTGCCAGCAGGGGCCTCCAAGATACGCAGTATTTT.

The chain couples TRBV19 to TRBJ2-7; 7 bases map to TRBD1. Unmatched junction bases numbered 8, after V lost 9 bases and J lost 6 bases. Germline V gives CDR1 LNHDA, CDR2 SQIVND (reference sequence). The CDR3 sequence is 12 residues long. CDR3 protein: CASRQGMGEQYF. DNA for the CDR3: TGTGCCAGCCGACAGGGAATGGGCGAGCAGTACTTC.

V usage is TRBV7-9 and J usage is TRBJ2-7; 7 nucleotides line up with TRBD1. CDR1 is SEHNR and CDR2 is FQNEAQ in the germline V gene (reference sequence). With V trimmed by 5 bases and J by 3 bases, 13 bases remained unmatched. The CDR3 length is 16 residues. Written as DNA, the CDR3 is TGTGCCAGCAGCCCATTCGAACCGGGACAGCACTACGAGCAGTACTTC. This gives the protein CASSPFEPGQHYEQYF.

The rearrangement uses TRBV25-1 and TRBJ2-3; a weak D match, TRBD2 (7 bases). The ends were cut back, 10 bases at V and 7 bases at J, with 12 bases in the middle. CDR1 is MGHDK and CDR2 is SYGVNS in the germline V gene. The CDR3 sequence is 11 residues long. CDR3 in amino acids: CATRGANTQYF. The CDR3 DNA sequence: TGTGCCACCCGGGGGGCAAATACGCAGTATTTT. The whole variable domain, filled in from reference TRBV25-1 and TRBJ2-3, reads EADIYQTPRYLVIGTGKKITLECSQTMGHDKMYWYQQDPGMELHLIHYSYGVNSTEKGDLSSESTVSRIRTEHFPLTLESARPSHTSQYLCATRGANTQYFGPGTRLTVL.

The chain links TRBV25-1 to TRBJ1-5; 9 nucleotides agree with TRBD1. The CDR3 extends over 15 amino acids. The germline V gene has CDR1 MGHDK and CDR2 SYGVNS. Trimming cost V 0 bases and J 4 bases; bases outside gene matches: 1. Here the CDR3 DNA reads TGTGCCAGCAGTGAATATGGGACAGGGAATCAGCCCCAGCATTTT. Protein sequence: CASSEYGTGNQPQHF.

This clonotype has more than one count but fewer than ten. J is TRBJ2-5 and V is TRBV20-1; 13 positions match TRBD2. J lost 5 bases, V lost 2 bases, and 14 bases had no gene match. CDR1 is DFQATT, CDR2 SNEGSKA, per germline (reference sequence). The CDR3 covers 18 residues. CDR3 coding DNA: TGCAGTGCTAGACCTTGGACTAGCGGGGGACCCTTTGAGGAGACCCAGTACTTC. Its protein product is CSARPWTSGGPFEETQYF.

The chain uses TRBV7-2 and TRBJ1-5, with D unclear. Between the trimmed V and J ends, which lost 1 base and 2 bases, there was a span of 12 bases. Germline values: CDR1 SGHTA, CDR2 FQGNSA. The CDR3 spans 16 residues. This CDR3 reads CASSLEGRRGNQPQHF. For the CDR3, the DNA is TGTGCCAGCAGCTTAGAAGGACGGCGCGGCAATCAGCCCCAGCATTTT.

The sample holds one count of this clonotype. The chain combines TRBV27 with TRBJ2-3; 9 bases align to TRBD2. J lost 6 bases, V lost 1 base, and 5 bases had no gene match. Germline values: CDR1 MNHEY, CDR2 SMNVEV (reference sequence). The CDR3 totals 15 residues. The CDR3 spells CASSLLGTSFDTQYF. The CDR3 coding sequence is TGTGCCAGCAGTTTATTGGGGACTAGCTTCGATACGCAGTATTTT.

This clonotype has a handful of counts. The chain employs TRBV7-8 and TRBJ2-7, with D perhaps matching TRBD1 (6 bases). This CDR3 has 17 amino acids. Germline CDR1 SGHVS, CDR2 FQNEAQ. V lost 5 bases and J 2 bases, leaving 22 bases between the germline ends. The CDR3 sequence is CASSPHYAEWDTYEQYF. In DNA form, the CDR3 reads TGTGCCAGCAGCCCTCACTATGCGGAATGGGACACCTACGAGCAGTACTTC. The full variable domain, completed using reference TRBV7-8 and TRBJ2-7, is GAGVSQSPRYKVAKRGQDVALRCDPISGHVSLFWYQQALGQGPEFLTYFQNEAQLDKSGLPSDRFFAERPEGSVSTLKIQRTQQEDSAVYLCASSPHYAEWDTYEQYFGPGTRLTVT.

This clonotype has only a few counts. This chain links TRBV6-1 with TRBJ2-7, with TRBD2 matching over 9 bases. Looked up from germline, CDR1 is MNHNS and CDR2 is SASEGT. This CDR3 contains 15 residues. The V and J ends lost 10 bases and 0 bases, in that order; junction bases with no gene match: 10. The CDR3 is CATESGGPSSYEQYV. The CDR3, as DNA: TGTGCCACCGAGAGCGGGGGGCCCAGCTCCTACGAGCAGTACGTC.